This entry lists 11 T cell receptor beta chains sequenced from one sample in a study of radiation and T cells in renal cell carcinoma. Time point of the sample: baseline pretreatment blood. Treatment noted: 15 Gy SBRT to primary tumor, nephrectomy 4 weeks later. TCRdb keeps only in-frame clones here, not all; method: immunoSEQ multiplex PCR. The table lists tens of thousands of clones, 70% to 80% of them singletons, with 40% in the top ten. Sequencing was performed on blood, taken from a patient whose treatment included radiotherapy and nephrectomy. The receptors come from a man in his sixties with renal cell carcinoma.

This clone came up many times. The chain recombines TRBV4-1 with TRBJ1-1; D may be TRBD1 (6 bases). Germline values: CDR1 MGHRA, CDR2 YSYEKL. Trimming shortened V by 3 bases and J by 4 bases, and 15 bases separated the two germline ends. The length of the CDR3 is 15 residues. CDR3 protein: CASSQVGGRVTEAFF. CDR3 in DNA: TGCGCCAGCAGCCAGGTAGGGGGTAGGGTCACTGAAGCTTTCTTT.

This clone was found once. The chain links TRBV9 to TRBJ2-5, with no clear D. Per the germline V gene, CDR1 is SGDLS and CDR2 is YYNGEE. The V and J ends lost 4 bases and 0 bases respectively, with 10 bases between them. The CDR3 is 14 residues long. The CDR3 loop is CASSPDPYQETQYF. The CDR3 nucleotides are TGTGCCAGCAGCCCAGATCCCTACCAAGAGACCCAGTACTTC. The whole variable domain, filled in from reference TRBV9 and TRBJ2-5, reads DSGVTQTPKHLITATGQRVTLRCSPRSGDLSVYWYQQSLDQGLQFLIQYYNGEERAKGNILERFSAQQFPDLHSELNLSSLELGDSALYFCASSPDPYQETQYFGPGTRLLVL.

The genes are TRBV30 and TRBJ1-2; 7 bases are a match to TRBD1. CDR1 GTSNPN and CDR2 SVGIG come from the germline V gene (reference sequence). The J segment lost 8 bases and the V segment lost 4 bases, leaving 10 bases of the junction unmatched. CDR3 size: 13 residues. This chain's CDR3 is CAWTRTGAGGYTF. CDR3 sequence (DNA): TGTGCCTGGACCCGAACAGGGGCGGGCGGCTACACCTTC. Complete variable domain (other parts from reference TRBV30 and TRBJ1-2): SQTIHQWPATLVQPVGSPLSLECTVEGTSNPNLYWYRQAAGRGLQLLFYSVGIGQISSEVPQNLSASRPQDRQFILSSKKLLLSDSGFYLCAWTRTGAGGYTFGSGTRLTVV.

The chain uses TRBV7-2 and TRBJ1-1; TRBD1 might be the D (5 bases). V lost 5 bases and J 4 bases, leaving 14 bases between the germline ends. CDR1 and CDR2 (germline): SGHTA, FQGNSA. The CDR3 spans 14 residues. This CDR3 reads CASSRDRGLTEAFF. Written as DNA, the CDR3 is TGTGCCAGCAGCCGAGACAGAGGTCTCACTGAAGCTTTCTTT.

J is TRBJ2-6 and V is TRBV5-4; D is perhaps TRBD1 (5 bases). The V end lost 7 bases, the J end lost 0 bases, and 11 bases lay between the germline ends. Germline loops: CDR1 SGHNT, CDR2 YYREEE (reference sequence). The CDR3 sequence is 15 residues long. The CDR3 sequence: CASSTQGSGANVLTF. The CDR3 DNA reads as TGTGCCAGCTCGACGCAGGGCTCTGGGGCCAACGTCCTGACTTTC.

The V and J genes are TRBV9 and TRBJ2-1, with TRBD1 identical over 9 bases. The V gene end was trimmed by 4 bases and the J gene end by 8 bases; junction bases not matched to a gene: 10. Germline CDR1 SGDLS, CDR2 YYNGEE. The CDR3 totals 15 residues. DNA for the CDR3: TGTGCCAGCAGCATCACAGGGGGCCGGATCGATGAGCAGTTCTTC. It translates to CASSITGGRIDEQFF.

The V and J genes are TRBV5-1 and TRBJ1-2, with 12 positions matching TRBD1. The CDR3 length is 17 residues. Germline loops: CDR1 SGHRS, CDR2 YFSETQ. The V and J ends lost 7 bases and 4 bases, in that order; junction bases with no gene match: 14. CDR3 sequence reads: CASGPPGQGALGYGYTF. The CDR3 coding sequence is TGCGCCAGCGGGCCTCCGGGACAGGGGGCTCTCGGCTATGGCTACACCTTC.

This chain uses TRBV7-2 with TRBJ1-6, with 9 nucleotides matching TRBD1. Germline V lookup: CDR1 SGHTA, CDR2 FQGNSA. The V and J ends lost 1 base and 9 bases, in that order; junction bases with no gene match: 7. CDR3 size: 16 residues. CDR3 DNA: TGTGCCAGCAGCTTAGAAGGGGACAGGGTTCGTTCACCCCTCCACTTT. Amino acid sequence: CASSLEGDRVRSPLHF.

This chain links TRBV2 with TRBJ2-4; TRBD2 matches at 9 bases. The ends lost 11 bases at V and 10 bases at J; junction bases unmatched: 9. This CDR3 has 12 residues. The germline V gene encodes CDR1 SNHLY and CDR2 FYNNEI. CDR3 loop: CAGELSGRIQYF. CDR3 DNA: TGTGCCGGGGAACTTAGCGGGAGAATTCAGTACTTC. Full variable domain (outside the CDR3, taken from reference TRBV2 and TRBJ2-4): EPEVTQTPSHQVTQMGQEVILRCVPISNHLYFYWYRQILGQKVEFLVSFYNNEISEKSEIFDDQFSVERPDGSNFTLKIRSTKLEDSAMYFCAGELSGRIQYFGAGTRLSVL.

This clone was observed a few times. The chain uses TRBV11-1 and TRBJ1-3; D remains ambiguous. Per the germline V gene, CDR1 is SGHAT and CDR2 is FQDESV (reference sequence). The CDR3 consists of 15 residues. V dropped 1 base and J dropped 0 bases, with 7 bases sitting between them. In DNA form, the CDR3 reads TGTGCCAGCAGCTTAGGCGCGGACTCTGGAAACACCATATATTTT. Translation: CASSLGADSGNTIYF. The full variable domain, completed using reference TRBV11-1 and TRBJ1-3, is EAEVAQSPRYKITEKSQAVAFWCDPISGHATLYWYRQILGQGPELLVQFQDESVVDDSQLPKDRFSAERLKGVDSTLKIQPAELGDSAMYLCASSLGADSGNTIYFGEGSWLTVV.

The chain carries TRBV4-1 and TRBJ2-3; D gene uncertain. The CDR3 is 17 residues long. The V gene lost 4 bases and the J gene lost 0 bases, with 17 bases spanning the gap. Germline CDR1 is MGHRA and CDR2 is YSYEKL. The CDR3 region is CASSPSRSRLSTDTQYF. In DNA, the CDR3 is TGCGCCAGCAGCCCCAGCCGCTCCAGGCTCAGCACAGATACGCAGTATTTT.